Shown below are 32 T cell receptor beta chains from a single sample sequenced in a study of OX40 agonist ivuxolimab in advanced cancers. The repertoire was sequenced with immunoSEQ multiplex PCR; TCRdb's copy has only in-frame clones and lacks some. The profile shows roughly 70,000 clones, over 80% of them singletons. The sequencing here drew on CD4+ or CD8+ T cells sorted from blood, taken in a trial of the OX40 agonist ivuxolimab. The receptors were sampled from an adult with an advanced solid tumor such as melanoma, head and neck, liver or kidney cancer.

The V gene is TRBV11-3, the J gene TRBJ1-1; perhaps TRBD1 as D (5 bases). Germline V gene data show CDR1 as SGHNT and CDR2 as YENEEA. Trimming shortened V by 1 base and J by 4 bases, and 13 bases separated the two germline ends. The CDR3 runs 15 residues. The CDR3: CASSLGGRDPTEAFF. For the CDR3, the DNA is TGTGCCAGCAGCTTAGGGGGGAGAGACCCCACTGAAGCTTTCTTT.

This clone was detected only once. The chain joins TRBV4-2 to TRBJ1-3; TRBD1 is a possible D gene (6 bases). Germline V gene data show CDR1 as LGHNA and CDR2 as YNFKEQ. Trimming took off 5 bases at V and 2 bases at J, with 16 bases between the two ends. The CDR3 runs to 16 residues. CDR3 region: CASSLTRGRAGNTIYF. CDR3 in DNA: TGTGCCAGCAGCTTGACGCGGGGGCGCGCTGGAAACACCATATATTTT.

The rearrangement uses TRBV9 and TRBJ2-3; D might be TRBD1 or TRBD2, each matching 5 bases. Deletions cut 4 bases from V and 9 bases from J, with 18 bases between. Germline values: CDR1 SGDLS, CDR2 YYNGEE. This CDR3 is built from 14 residues. DNA of the CDR3: TGTGCCAGCAGCTTAGGGACGAAAACCTTCACGCAGTATTTT. Translating gives CASSLGTKTFTQYF.

This chain connects TRBV6-5 to TRBJ1-1; possibly TRBD1 for D (6 bases). Trimming stripped 4 bases from V and 2 bases from J, with 11 bases between. Per the germline V gene, CDR1 is MNHEY and CDR2 is SVGAGI. CDR3 length equals 14 residues. As DNA, the CDR3 is TGTGCCAGCAGTTCACAGGGAGAAAACACTGAAGCTTTCTTT. It encodes CASSSQGENTEAFF.

CDR3 region: CASSSRGGGQPQHF. For the CDR3, the DNA is TGTGCCAGCAGCTCTAGGGGAGGCGGTCAGCCCCAGCATTTT. The chain carries TRBV7-8 and TRBJ1-5, with a weak D call TRBD1 (5 bases). The V gene lost 4 bases and the J gene lost 6 bases, with 13 bases spanning the gap. CDR1 is SGHVS and CDR2 is FQNEAQ in the germline V gene. The CDR3 runs to 14 residues.

The genes are TRBV5-1 and TRBJ1-2, with unresolved D. The V and J ends lost 0 bases and 5 bases respectively, with 14 bases between them. Germline-derived CDR1 and CDR2 are SGHRS and YFSETQ. This CDR3 region has 15 residues. For the CDR3, the DNA is TGCGCCAGCAGCTTGGGGTCGCAGGTCTGGTATGGCTACACCTTC. The encoded protein is CASSLGSQVWYGYTF. The variable domain in full, completed from reference TRBV5-1 and TRBJ1-2, reads KAGVTQTPRYLIKTRGQQVTLSCSPISGHRSVSWYQQTPGQGLQFLFEYFSETQRNKGNFPGRFSGRQFSNSRSEMNVSTLELGDSALYLCASSLGSQVWYGYTFGSGTRLTVV.

This chain links TRBV18 with TRBJ1-4; D might be TRBD1 (6 bases). V was clipped by 3 bases and J by 8 bases, with 19 bases between them. In germline, CDR1 is KGHSH, CDR2 LQKENI. CDR3 length: 16 amino acids. CDR3 DNA sequence: TGTGCCAGCTCACCTTCCCTACAGGGAGCGGCGGAAAAACTGTTTTTT. This encodes CASSPSLQGAAEKLFF.

The V and J genes are TRBV4-1 and TRBJ2-7; TRBD1 agrees at 10 bases. After removal of 3 bases from V and 2 bases from J, the junction contained 10 bases not matched to a gene. Germline V lookup: CDR1 MGHRA, CDR2 YSYEKL. The CDR3 length is 17 residues. The CDR3 region is CASSQLFGGTGAYEQYF. The CDR3 DNA sequence: TGCGCCAGCAGCCAGCTTTTCGGGGGGACAGGGGCCTACGAGCAGTACTTC.

The chain has TRBV5-1 and TRBJ1-3, with 9 bases identical to TRBD1. Germline V gene lookup returns CDR1 SGHRS and CDR2 YFSETQ. This CDR3 contains 15 residues. The V segment lost 4 bases and the J segment 5 bases; nucleotides outside the gene matches: 7. CDR3 amino acids: CASSVSGTGRNTIYF. CDR3 in DNA: TGCGCCAGCAGCGTGTCCGGGACAGGGAGAAACACCATATATTTT. Looking up the rest from reference TRBV5-1 and TRBJ1-3 gives the full variable domain: KAGVTQTPRYLIKTRGQQVTLSCSPISGHRSVSWYQQTPGQGLQFLFEYFSETQRNKGNFPGRFSGRQFSNSRSEMNVSTLELGDSALYLCASSVSGTGRNTIYFGEGSWLTVV.

Turning to this clone: A junction end diverges from the germline sequence, so it may reflect a read error. This chain links TRBV10-2 with TRBJ2-7; D not resolved. This CDR3 is 12 amino acids long. Looked up from germline, CDR1 is WSHSY and CDR2 is SAAADI. In DNA, the CDR3 is TGCGCCAGCAGTGAGTCGAGTCACGGCAGCAAATTC. Its protein is CASSESSHGSKF.

This chain links TRBV15 with TRBJ1-4, with D unclear. Germline V gene sequence: CDR1 LNHNV, CDR2 YYDKDF (reference sequence). Trimming left V 1 base short and J 0 bases short, with 15 bases between. The CDR3 loop spans 18 amino acids. The CDR3 nucleotides are TGTGCCACCAGCAGAGCCAAAGACGGGAAAGCAACTAATGAAAAACTGTTTTTT. It encodes CATSRAKDGKATNEKLFF.

The chain is built from TRBV9 and TRBJ1-1, with D possibly being TRBD1 (5 bases). In germline, CDR1 is SGDLS, CDR2 YYNGEE. The CDR3 runs to 16 residues. V was clipped by 0 bases and J by 6 bases, with 18 bases between them. Here the CDR3 reads CASSVGLAGKIAEAFF. The CDR3 DNA is TGTGCCAGCAGCGTAGGCCTGGCAGGGAAGATCGCTGAAGCTTTCTTT. The full variable domain, rest sourced from reference TRBV9 and TRBJ1-1, is DSGVTQTPKHLITATGQRVTLRCSPRSGDLSVYWYQQSLDQGLQFLIQYYNGEERAKGNILERFSAQQFPDLHSELNLSSLELGDSALYFCASSVGLAGKIAEAFFGQGTRLTVV.

The rearrangement links TRBV6-1 to TRBJ1-2, with D unclear. Trimming left V 5 bases short and J 2 bases short, with 9 bases between. The CDR3 has 13 residues. The germline V gene has CDR1 MNHNS and CDR2 SASEGT. The CDR3: CASSRSANYGYTF. The CDR3 region has the DNA TGTGCCAGCAGTCGGTCAGCGAACTATGGCTACACCTTC.

The count of this clone is one. CDR3 sequence (DNA): TGTGCCAGCAGGTTGACAGGGGGCAATGAGCAGTTCTTC. Amino acid sequence: CASRLTGGNEQFF. The rearrangement links TRBV27 to TRBJ2-1, with 9 bases fitting TRBD1. The CDR3 runs 13 residues. With 6 bases clipped from V and 6 bases from J, the junction kept 3 bases outside the gene matches. CDR1 and CDR2 (germline): MNHEY, SMNVEV (reference sequence).

The chain carries TRBV9 and TRBJ2-5, with 8 bases lining up with TRBD2. The trim removed 4 bases at V and 4 bases at J, leaving 6 bases unmatched. Germline CDR1 SGDLS, CDR2 YYNGEE. The CDR3 totals 14 residues. The CDR3 sequence: CASSTSGRGETQYF. The CDR3 DNA reads TGTGCCAGCAGCACCAGCGGGAGAGGAGAGACCCAGTACTTC. Together with reference TRBV9 and TRBJ2-5, the CDR3 gives the full variable domain: DSGVTQTPKHLITATGQRVTLRCSPRSGDLSVYWYQQSLDQGLQFLIQYYNGEERAKGNILERFSAQQFPDLHSELNLSSLELGDSALYFCASSTSGRGETQYFGPGTRLLVL.

V and J are TRBV28 and TRBJ2-7, with D possibly matching TRBD1 (6 bases). V was clipped by 8 bases and J by 2 bases, with 16 bases between them. Germline V lookup: CDR1 MDHEN, CDR2 SYDVKM. The length of the CDR3 is 14 residues. In nucleotides, the CDR3 is TGTGCCAGCCAAGCCCCGGGACAAGCCTACGAGCAGTACTTC. Protein: CASQAPGQAYEQYF.

This chain connects TRBV6-5 to TRBJ1-3, with TRBD1 matching 10 bases. This CDR3 has 15 residues. Germline V lookup: CDR1 MNHEY, CDR2 SVGAGI. V lost 7 bases to trimming and J lost 2 bases; unmatched junction nucleotides: 5. The CDR3 DNA reads as TGTGCCAGCACCGACAGGGGGCGAGCTGGAAACACCATATATTTT. As protein: CASTDRGRAGNTIYF.

This chain links TRBV21-1 with TRBJ2-7; whether TRBD1, the table's D call, matches the DNA was not checked. TRBV21-1 is a listed pseudogene. This CDR3 region has 16 residues. CDR3 region: CASSTNWDRVLYEQYF. The DNA for the CDR3 is TGTGCCAGCAGCACAAACTGGGACAGGGTCCTCTACGAGCAGTACTTC.

This clone appeared once. This sequence joins TRBV6-1 and TRBJ1-4; maybe TRBD1 (6 bases). This CDR3 spans 17 amino acids. The germline CDR1 and CDR2 sequences are MNHNS and SASEGT. V was cut by 4 bases and J by 4 bases, with 19 bases left in between. CDR3 nucleotide sequence: TGTGCCAGCAGTGGAGGGGGTTTGGCCCCAAATAATGAAAAACTGTTTTTT. Translating it yields CASSGGGLAPNNEKLFF.

This clone showed up just once. V gene TRBV29-1 combines with J gene TRBJ2-5, with D possibly matching TRBD1 (6 bases). CDR3 length: 12 amino acids. Trimming pared 6 bases from V and 5 bases from J, leaving 13 bases between. The germline gives CDR1 SQVTM, CDR2 ANQGSEA. The CDR3 reads CSVGNRVETQYF. In DNA form, the CDR3 reads TGCAGCGTCGGGAACAGGGTGGAGACCCAGTACTTC.

The rearrangement joins TRBV30 to TRBJ1-5; D is perhaps TRBD1 (5 bases). Germline V gene data show CDR1 as GTSNPN and CDR2 as SVGIG (reference sequence). V was trimmed by 0 bases and J by 2 bases, leaving 5 bases between them. The CDR3 has 13 residues. The CDR3 coding sequence is TGTGCCTGGAGTGTACAGGGCAATCAGCCCCAGCATTTT. Translated, it gives CAWSVQGNQPQHF.

The gene calls are TRBV7-6 and TRBJ2-1; 9 bases map to TRBD2. CDR1 and CDR2 (germline): SGHVS, FNYEAQ. Trimming removed 3 bases from V and 5 bases from J; junction bases left unmatched: 2. CDR3 length: 14 amino acids. Here the CDR3 DNA reads TGTGCCAGCAGCTTGGCTAGCGGGAACAATGAGCAGTTCTTC. It yields the protein CASSLASGNNEQFF.

Only a few counts were recorded for this clone. The J gene is TRBJ1-3, the V gene TRBV4-1; D remains ambiguous. The germline V gene has CDR1 MGHRA and CDR2 YSYEKL. There are 15 residues in the CDR3. V was cut by 0 bases and J by 2 bases, with 8 bases left in between. CDR3 residues: CASSQDKVPGNTIYF. The CDR3 bases are TGCGCCAGCAGCCAAGATAAGGTCCCTGGAAACACCATATATTTT.

CDR3 sequence reads: CASSYTTGYEQYF. The CDR3, as DNA: TGTGCCAGCAGTTATACCACAGGCTACGAGCAGTACTTC. This chain joins TRBV6-5 and TRBJ2-7; D perhaps matches TRBD1 (5 bases). V was clipped by 3 bases and J by 3 bases, with 9 bases between them. The CDR3 is 13 residues long. The germline CDR1 and CDR2 sequences are MNHEY and SVGAGI.

The chain is built from TRBV6-6 and TRBJ1-2; TRBD1 agrees at 9 bases. Germline V gives CDR1 MNHNY, CDR2 SVGAGI (reference sequence). The CDR3 has 16 amino acids. Trimming took 8 bases from V and 0 from J; bases not matched to a gene: 10. The CDR3 bases are TGTGCCAGCGCCCCCGGGACAGGGCTTTCTAACTATGGCTACACCTTC. Amino acids: CASAPGTGLSNYGYTF.

V gene TRBV5-1 combines with J gene TRBJ2-7; D gene unclear. Trimming left V 5 bases short and J 2 bases short, with 8 bases between. In germline, CDR1 is SGHRS, CDR2 YFSETQ. This CDR3 contains 12 residues. CDR3 sequence: CASRDEAYEQYF. In DNA form, the CDR3 reads TGCGCCAGCAGGGATGAGGCCTACGAGCAGTACTTC. Drawing the rest from reference TRBV5-1 and TRBJ2-7, the complete variable domain is KAGVTQTPRYLIKTRGQQVTLSCSPISGHRSVSWYQQTPGQGLQFLFEYFSETQRNKGNFPGRFSGRQFSNSRSEMNVSTLELGDSALYLCASRDEAYEQYFGPGTRLTVT.

The V call is TRBV29-1, the J call TRBJ2-3; 7 bases match TRBD2. Germline V gene data show CDR1 as SQVTM and CDR2 as ANQGSEA. The CDR3 sequence is 13 residues long. V shed 5 bases, J shed 2 bases, and the junction held 4 bases outside the gene matches. CDR3 loop: CSVSGTHTDTQYF. CDR3 DNA sequence: TGCAGCGTTAGCGGGACCCACACAGATACGCAGTATTTT.

V and J are TRBV5-6 and TRBJ1-5; tentative D call: TRBD1 (6 bases). This CDR3 spans 14 amino acids. V lost 2 bases and J 5 bases, leaving 11 bases between the germline ends. CDR1 and CDR2 (germline): SGHDT, YYEEEE. The CDR3 spells CASSLGQFDQPQHF. The CDR3 DNA reads as TGTGCCAGCAGCTTAGGACAGTTCGATCAGCCCCAGCATTTT.

V gene TRBV4-1 combines with J gene TRBJ2-5; a possible D gene is TRBD2 (5 bases). CDR3 length: 16 amino acids. The ends were cut back, 1 base at V and 2 bases at J, with 14 bases in the middle. Per the germline V gene, CDR1 is MGHRA and CDR2 is YSYEKL. The CDR3 is CASSQGPAGLQETQYF. In DNA, the CDR3 is TGCGCCAGCAGCCAAGGACCTGCGGGCCTACAAGAGACCCAGTACTTC.

V usage is TRBV7-2 and J usage is TRBJ2-3; TRBD2 aligns across 13 bases. This CDR3 region has 16 residues. V gave up 5 bases and J gave up 1 base; unmatched junction bases: 3. Germline V gene data show CDR1 as SGHTA and CDR2 as FQGNSA. CDR3: CASSEGLAGGTDTQYF. Written as DNA, the CDR3 is TGTGCCAGCAGCGAAGGACTAGCGGGAGGCACAGATACGCAGTATTTT.

The V gene is TRBV14, the J gene TRBJ2-5; maybe TRBD2 (5 bases). V lost 0 bases and J lost 5, with 13 bases in between. The CDR3 covers 15 residues. Germline V gene data show CDR1 as SGHDN and CDR2 as FVKESK. CDR3 region: CASSQDLGGLETQYF. In DNA, the CDR3 is TGTGCCAGCAGCCAAGATCTTGGCGGGTTGGAGACCCAGTACTTC.

This clone has a handful of counts. The chain couples TRBV10-3 to TRBJ2-6; perhaps TRBD2 as D (6 bases). V lost 10 bases to trimming and J lost 4 bases, with 20 bases between them. Germline V gene sequence: CDR1 ENHRY, CDR2 SYGVKD. The CDR3 is 16 amino acids. The CDR3 coding sequence is TGTGCCACAACTCGGGGGACGCTAGAAGGGGCCAACGTCCTGACTTTC. This translates into CATTRGTLEGANVLTF.